This T cell receptor beta chain was sequenced during a study of graft-versus-host responses after intestinal transplantation. Study-wide points: Early post-transplant declines in HvG were associated with peak levels of circulating GvH clones. Recipient bone marrow held GvH clones, some seen earlier in ileum or blood.

Worth noting for this clone: Its specificity is not known.

This CDR3 comprises 14 residues. V gave up 1 base and J gave up 5 bases, with 10 bases separating them. The germline V gene has CDR1 SGHTS and CDR2 YDEGEE. Profiling relied on immunoSEQ multiplex PCR, and the TCRdb table lists in-frame clones only, not all of them. This sample has about 88,000 clones, with about 91% found just once. This receptor was identified in a human donor who was the organ donor for an intestinal transplant. The chain links TRBV5-8 to TRBJ1-5, with D perhaps matching TRBD1 (5 bases). Sequenced here: unstimulated CD4+ T cells sorted from spleen or lymph node cells, sampled before transplant. CDR3 coding DNA: TGTGCCAGCAGCTTGAGGGGCGTCCATCAGCCCCAGCATTTT. It is translated as CASSLRGVHQPQHF.